This TCR beta chain was captured in a study of cytomegalovirus exposure and HLA in healthy donors. Nominal health characterized the donors when sampled, though unrecorded immune exposures were likely. Overall study results and limits: Common viral pathogens were later found to be apparently linked to several of the most significant clusters. A later analysis showed HLA-associated TCR beta chains outstripping equally common others in clonal expansion.

For this clone: What it recognizes is unknown.

V dropped 1 base and J dropped 8 bases, with 17 bases sitting between them. CDR1 and CDR2 from the germline V gene are SEHNR and FQNEAQ (reference sequence). The CDR3 is made up of 15 amino acids. The PCR employed 60 Vbeta primers together with 13 Jbeta primers. As processed by the authors: In a later analysis, 80 million to 100 million unique TCR beta chains included roughly 11 million shared by two or more donors. Some clones are missing from TCRdb's copy, which holds only in-frame ones; the method was immunoSEQ multiplex PCR. The D gene and trimming were derived from the DNA, and the V and J assignments and clone size from that table. The table lists around 100,000 clones, 70% to 85% of them singletons, with about 5.7% in the top ten.

Sequencing input: PBMCs. This sequence originates from a woman aged 18-29 years in good health and CMV-seropositive. V gene TRBV7-9 combines with J gene TRBJ1-2; D possibly corresponds to TRBD1 (5 bases). CDR3 sequence reads: CASSLDSGSWAGYTF. CDR3 nucleotides: TGTGCCAGCAGCTTAGACTCAGGGTCGTGGGCGGGCTACACCTTC.